The T cell receptor beta chain under discussion was sequenced for a study of PD-L1 blockade in urothelial cancer. Background on the study: Treatment start was followed by blood analysis at 3 weeks (second dose) and again at 6 weeks. Study-level results: Tumor-associated clones in the blood of durable-benefit patients grew more at 3 weeks.

The repertoire was sequenced with immunoSEQ multiplex PCR; TCRdb's copy has only in-frame clones and lacks some. The sample shows about 43,000 clones, more than 75% of them seen only once. As to time point: pretreatment peripheral blood. The CDR3 covers 13 residues. Germline V lookup: CDR1 SGHDT, CDR2 YYEEEE. Unmatched junction bases numbered 0, after V lost 2 bases and J lost 3 bases. This clone was picked up a small number of times. Its cognate antigen is unknown. This TCR was recovered from a man aged 60 to 75 with urothelial cancer. The genes are TRBV5-6 and TRBJ1-1; TRBD1 aligns across 8 bases. The starting material was PBMCs, obtained around atezolizumab (anti-PD-L1) treatment. CDR3 residues: CASSLQGDTEAFF. CDR3 sequence (DNA): TGTGCCAGCAGCTTACAGGGGGACACTGAAGCTTTCTTT.